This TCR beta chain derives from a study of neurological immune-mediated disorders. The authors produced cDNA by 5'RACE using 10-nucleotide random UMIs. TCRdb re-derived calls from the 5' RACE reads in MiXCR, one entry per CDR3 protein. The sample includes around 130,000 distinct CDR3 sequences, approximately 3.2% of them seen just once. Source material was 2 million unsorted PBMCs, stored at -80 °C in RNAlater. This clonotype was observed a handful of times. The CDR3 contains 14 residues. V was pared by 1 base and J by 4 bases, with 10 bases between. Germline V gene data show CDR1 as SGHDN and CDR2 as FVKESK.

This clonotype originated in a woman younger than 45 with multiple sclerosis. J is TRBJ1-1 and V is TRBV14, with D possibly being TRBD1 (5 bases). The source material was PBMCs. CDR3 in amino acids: CASSQAARGTEAFF. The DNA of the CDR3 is TGTGCCAGCAGCCAAGCGGCGAGGGGCACTGAAGCTTTCTTT. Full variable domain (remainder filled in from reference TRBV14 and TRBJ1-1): EAGVTQFPSHSVIEKGQTVTLRCDPISGHDNLYWYRRVMGKEIKFLLHFVKESKQDESGMPNNRFLAERTGGTYSTLKVQPAELEDSGVYFCASSQAARGTEAFFGQGTRLTVV.